Following are 24 T cell receptor beta chains from one sample sequenced in a study of CD8+CD57+ T cells in acquired aplastic anemia. Genomic DNA templated the TCR beta VDJ and CDR3 profiling. TCRdb used MiXCR to reprocess the reads, holding one entry per CDR3 protein. This table holds approximately 380,000 distinct CDR3 sequences, about 70% found once. The specimen sequenced was sorted CD4+, CD8+, or CD8+CD57+ T cells (not recorded which) from PBMCs. Every receptor here comes from a human donor in good health, serving as a control.

For this clonotype: One end of the junction does not line up with germline, which may come from a read error. The CDR3 region has the DNA TGTGCCAGCAGCCCACAGGGGGCACTAGCCTACGAGCAGTTT. Its translation is CASSPQGALAYEQF. The chain employs TRBV7-2 and TRBJ1-6; 9 bases are a match to TRBD1. Germline-derived CDR1 and CDR2 are SGHTA and FQGNSA. This CDR3 contains 14 residues. The variable domain in full, completed from reference TRBV7-2 and TRBJ1-6, reads GAGVSQSPSNKVTEKGKDVELRCDPISGHTALYWYRQSLGQGLEFLIYFQGNSAPDKSGLPSDRFSAERTGGSVSTLTIQRTQQEDSAVYLCASSPQGALAYEQFGNGTRLTVT.

The chain joins TRBV7-2 to TRBJ1-1, with a possible D match to TRBD1 (5 bases). CDR3 length equals 15 residues. The V end lost 2 bases, the J end lost 14 bases, and 24 bases lay between the germline ends. Germline values: CDR1 SGHTA, CDR2 FQGNSA. CDR3 DNA sequence: TGTGCCAGCAGCTTATCTGAGGGGTACGCCACTGAGCAGTTCTTT. It codes for CASSLSEGYATEQFF.

Written as DNA, the CDR3 is TGTGCCAGCAGCGTTACGGGACAGCCAATGCGAGCAGGGTACGAGCAGTACTTC. It yields the protein CASSVTGQPMRAGYEQYF. V gene TRBV9 combines with J gene TRBJ2-7; 7 nucleotides line up with TRBD1. The CDR3 extends over 18 amino acids. The junction had 18 bases not matched to a gene; V was cut back by 2 bases and J by 4 bases. Germline V gene lookup returns CDR1 SGDLS and CDR2 YYNGEE.

The chain couples TRBV9 to TRBJ2-7; tentative D call: TRBD1 (5 bases). CDR1 and CDR2 (germline): SGDLS, YYNGEE. CDR3 size: 15 residues. Trimming took 3 bases from V and 11 from J, leaving 24 bases between them. The CDR3 sequence is CASSEKTELSGAKYF. The CDR3 DNA follows: TGTGCCAGCAGCGAGAAGACAGAACTCTCTGGCGCCAAGTACTTC. The full variable domain, in which reference TRBV9 and TRBJ2-7 provide the parts outside the CDR3, is DSGVTQTPKHLITATGQRVTLRCSPRSGDLSVYWYQQSLDQGLQFLIQYYNGEERAKGNILERFSAQQFPDLHSELNLSSLELGDSALYFCASSEKTELSGAKYFGPGTRLTVT.

The chain combines TRBV20-1 with TRBJ1-2; no firm D call. The CDR3 runs to 12 residues. Trimming removed 0 bases from V and 7 bases from J, with 9 bases in between. Germline V CDR1 and CDR2: DFQATT, SNEGSKA (reference sequence). CDR3 residues: CSARDPDFGYTF. Here the CDR3 DNA reads TGCAGTGCTAGAGACCCCGACTTTGGCTACACCTTC.

This chain joins TRBV2 and TRBJ2-7, with a possible D match to TRBD2 (7 bases). Trimming took 5 bases from V and 2 from J, leaving 13 bases between them. The CDR3 extends over 14 amino acids. Germline assignment: CDR1 SNHLY and CDR2 FYNNEI. The CDR3 reads CASSWGEGAYEQYF. Here the CDR3 DNA reads TGTGCCAGCAGTTGGGGGGAGGGGGCCTACGAGCAGTACTTC.

V and J are TRBV7-6 and TRBJ2-5; D gene uncertain. The CDR3 has 14 residues. Germline CDR1 is SGHVS and CDR2 is FNYEAQ. V lost 4 bases to trimming and J lost 1 base, with 10 bases between them. CDR3 sequence (DNA): TGTGCCAGCAGCTCGTGGGGAATCCAAGAGACCCAGTACTTC. Translation gives CASSSWGIQETQYF.

The chain carries TRBV10-3 and TRBJ1-5, with 7 positions matching TRBD1. There are 16 residues in the CDR3. J gave up 4 bases and V 5 bases, and 11 bases lay outside the gene matches. Germline lookup yields CDR1 ENHRY and CDR2 SYGVKD. The CDR3 DNA reads TGTGCCATCAGTCCCAGGGGGGGAGAGGGGAATCAGCCCCAGCATTTT. Protein product: CAISPRGGEGNQPQHF.

As to this clonotype: This sequence may be a read error, since a much larger clone differs from it by one base. J is TRBJ1-5 and V is TRBV10-3, with 7 bases fitting TRBD1. This CDR3 contains 16 residues. Unmatched junction bases numbered 12, after V lost 6 bases and J lost 4 bases. Germline CDR1 ENHRY, CDR2 SYGVKD. The CDR3 loop is CAIRPTSGGRNQPQHF. CDR3 coding DNA: TGTGCCATCAGACCCACCTCAGGGGGACGTAATCAGCCCCAGCATTTT.

On this clonotype: Compared with germline, one end of the junction differs, possibly owing to a read error. The chain uses TRBV13 and TRBJ2-7; a possible D gene is TRBD1 (5 bases). The CDR3 loop spans 15 amino acids. The germline CDR1 and CDR2 sequences are PRHDT and FYEKMQ (reference sequence). In nucleotides, the CDR3 is TGTGCCATCAGCTTAGGAGCACAGGTATCTTACGAGCAGTACTTC. It yields the protein CAISLGAQVSYEQYF.

A few counts support this clonotype. V and J are TRBV29-1 and TRBJ1-1, with D possibly TRBD1 on 6 matching bases. Germline values: CDR1 SQVTM, CDR2 ANQGSEA. The CDR3 is 13 amino acids. Trimming pared 4 bases from V and 0 bases from J, leaving 9 bases between. CDR3 sequence reads: CSVVGTMNTEAFF. DNA for the CDR3: TGCAGCGTTGTAGGGACAATGAACACTGAAGCTTTCTTT. The whole variable domain, remainder taken from reference TRBV29-1 and TRBJ1-1, is SAVISQKPSRDICQRGTSLTIQCQVDSQVTMMFWYRQQPGQSLTLIATANQGSEATYESGFVIDKFPISRPNLTFSTLTVSNMSPEDSSIYLCSVVGTMNTEAFFGQGTRLTVV.

This chain connects TRBV6-6 to TRBJ1-1; 8 bases align to TRBD1. The V gene end was trimmed by 7 bases and the J gene end by 1 base; junction bases not matched to a gene: 8. The germline V gene has CDR1 MNHNY and CDR2 SVGAGI (reference sequence). The CDR3 totals 15 residues. The CDR3 protein is CASTAPGTGNTEAFF. CDR3 in DNA: TGTGCCAGCACCGCCCCCGGGACAGGGAACACTGAAGCTTTCTTT.

This clonotype was recorded many times. This chain links TRBV5-6 with TRBJ1-1; no reliable D call. Trimming removed 5 bases at V and 0 bases at J, with 14 bases between. This CDR3 contains 15 residues. CDR1 is SGHDT and CDR2 is YYEEEE in the germline V gene. Written as DNA, the CDR3 is TGTGCCAGCAGTTGGACTATCGGGTTGAACACTGAAGCTTTCTTT. This gives the protein CASSWTIGLNTEAFF. The variable domain in full, completed from reference TRBV5-6 and TRBJ1-1, reads DAGVTQSPTHLIKTRGQQVTLRCSPKSGHDTVSWYQQALGQGPQFIFQYYEEEERQRGNFPDRFSGHQFPNYSSELNVNALLLGDSALYLCASSWTIGLNTEAFFGQGTRLTVV.

About this clonotype itself: The CDR3 ends on some other residue instead of the conserved phenylalanine or tryptophan, so this is likely a read error. The DNA is omitted, as the CDR3 cannot be located on it reliably, and the CDR3 follows TCRdb's listing. The V and J genes are TRBV7-7 and TRBJ2-5; the table names TRBD1, a call not compared with the DNA. The CDR3 comprises 14 residues, both ends counted. Germline V gives CDR1 SSHAT, CDR2 FNYEAQ (reference sequence). This CDR3 reads CASSLDRGAEQHFV.

Here the CDR3 reads CASSGEGVTEAFF. CDR3 DNA sequence: TGTGCCAGCAGTGGGGAGGGGGTCACTGAAGCTTTCTTT. The rearrangement joins TRBV2 to TRBJ1-1; the D gene is possibly TRBD1 (6 bases). Germline V CDR1 and CDR2: SNHLY, FYNNEI. The germline V and J ends were trimmed by 4 bases and 4 bases, with 10 bases remaining between them. The CDR3 spans 13 residues.

Worth noting for this clonotype: The conserved final phenylalanine or tryptophan is absent from the CDR3, which likely points to a read error. No DNA is shown, since the ends of the CDR3 on it are uncertain; the CDR3 is the one TCRdb lists. V gene TRBV10-3 combines with J gene TRBJ1-2. Germline V gives CDR1 ENHRY, CDR2 SYGVKD. The CDR3 totals 16 residues, both ends included. CDR3: CAISYTASNTEYFFRQ.

As regards this clonotype: One end of the junction varies from germline; a read error may be responsible. The rearrangement joins TRBV5-4 to TRBJ2-7; D possibly matches TRBD1 or TRBD2 (5 bases each). There are 11 residues in the CDR3. Germline CDR1 is SGHNT and CDR2 is YYREEE (reference sequence). CDR3 loop: CASSRVGELYF. DNA for the CDR3: TGTGCCAGCAGTAGAGTAGGGGAGCTGTACTTC.

For this clonotype: The junction departs from the called germline gene at one end, perhaps through a read error. The chain employs TRBV2 and TRBJ2-3; 7 bases match TRBD1. The CDR3 spans 14 residues. Germline V gene data show CDR1 as SNHLY and CDR2 as FYNNEI. CDR3 bases: TGCGCCAGCAGCTTGGGACAGTTCAGTGATACGCAGTATTTC. This sequence encodes CASSLGQFSDTQYF.

In the case of this clonotype: Compared with germline, one end of the junction differs, possibly owing to a read error. The J gene is TRBJ1-6, the V gene TRBV2, with D hard to call. There are 13 residues in the CDR3. Germline assignment: CDR1 SNHLY and CDR2 FYNNEI. CDR3: CASSADMDSPLRF. The CDR3 DNA follows: TGTGCCAGCAGTGCCGACATGGATTCACCCCTCCGCTTT.

The chain has TRBV12-3 or TRBV12-4 and TRBJ2-6; no firm D call. The CDR3 totals 16 residues. With 6 bases removed from V and 0 bases from J, the gap between germline ends came to 12 bases. For the CDR3, the DNA is TGTGCCAGCAGGCCATCTCGGCACTCTGGGGCCAACGTCCTGACTTTC. Its translation is CASRPSRHSGANVLTF.

This chain links TRBV7-9 with TRBJ1-1; unclear D gene. With 1 base removed from V and 2 bases from J, the gap between germline ends came to 11 bases. The germline V gene encodes CDR1 SEHNR and CDR2 FQNEAQ (reference sequence). The CDR3 is 15 amino acids. CDR3 DNA: TGTGCCAGCAGCTTAGGGTTTGGGTTTAACACTGAAGCTTTCTTT. Protein product: CASSLGFGFNTEAFF.

The chain combines TRBV2 with TRBJ2-5, with D possibly being TRBD2 (6 bases). Germline V gene sequence: CDR1 SNHLY, CDR2 FYNNEI. V was pared by 6 bases and J by 14 bases, with 31 bases between. CDR3 size: 16 residues. This CDR3 reads CASSLGGDDNTETLYF. The CDR3 coding sequence is TGTGCCAGCAGCCTGGGCGGGGACGATAACACTGAAACCCTCTACTTC.

The chain recombines TRBV19 with TRBJ1-1; no clear D gene. CDR1 and CDR2 (germline): LNHDA, SQIVND (reference sequence). Between the trimmed V and J ends, which lost 6 bases and 0 bases, there was a span of 14 bases. The CDR3 length is 15 residues. CDR3 in amino acids: CASSSPGRMNTEAFF. The DNA of the CDR3 is TGTGCCAGTAGCTCACCCGGACGGATGAACACTGAAGCTTTCTTT.

In the case of this clonotype: The junction does not match germline at one end; this may be a read error. The rearrangement links TRBV12-3 or TRBV12-4 to TRBJ2-1; 8 bases are shared with TRBD1. The CDR3 is 16 residues long. In DNA form, the CDR3 reads TGTGCCACTAGTCATCAGGTCAGGGGGCCTGACAACGAGCAGTTCTTC. Translation gives CATSHQVRGPDNEQFF.